This TCR beta chain was sequenced for a study of tumor-infiltrating lymphocytes in primary liver carcinoma. Study-wide findings and caveats: Tumor region pairs overlapped more than did tumor-adjacent and tumor-blood pairs.

The blood RNA (from unsorted whole blood) was obtained, and germline DNA was also extracted. Surgery was preceded by the collection of 3.5 to 4.5 milliliters of peripheral blood. As for this clonotype: What it recognizes is unknown.

This CDR3 is built from 15 residues. Germline CDR1 reads SGHRS; CDR2 reads YFSETQ. Trimming cost V 4 bases and J 2 bases, with 15 bases left between them. Starting from roughly 0.5 ug of total RNA, TCR beta cDNA was produced with a primer in the constant region. Three rounds of nested multiplex PCR with slightly modified ARM-PCR produced TCR beta libraries. The first two PCR rounds used TRBV1-TRBV30 primers with a Cbeta primer, 10 cycles each. TCRdb called the multiplex PCR reads again in MiXCR, with one record for every CDR3 protein. The table includes about 320,000 distinct CDR3 sequences, 55% to 65% detected once.

This receptor was identified in a man aged 35-49 years with primary liver carcinoma and hepatitis B virus infection. The sequenced sample was peripheral blood. J is TRBJ2-5 and V is TRBV5-1; possibly TRBD1 or TRBD2 for D (5 bases each). For the CDR3, the DNA is TGCGCCAGCAGCATGGGTGCTGGGGGTCAAGAGACCCAGTACTTC. It translates to CASSMGAGGQETQYF.